The 32 T cell receptor beta chains reported below all come from one sample, sequenced in a study of T cells after yellow fever vaccination. TCRdb used MiXCR to reprocess the 5' RACE reads, holding one entry per CDR3 protein. The profile shows tens of thousands of distinct CDR3 sequences, around 7% of them singletons. The specimen was CD8+ T cells sorted from PBMCs, collected around 10 days after the first yellow fever vaccination. These receptors came from a man aged 18 to 30 who received the YFV17D yellow fever vaccine.

This chain joins TRBV6-2 or TRBV6-3 and TRBJ2-1, with a tentative D call TRBD2 (6 bases). The germline V gene has CDR1 MNHEY and CDR2 SVGEGT. The CDR3 extends over 15 amino acids. Trimming stripped 2 bases from V and 6 bases from J, with 14 bases between. The CDR3 is CASSYPETSRNEQFF. For the CDR3, the DNA is TGTGCCAGCAGTTACCCAGAGACTAGTCGCAATGAGCAGTTCTTC.

This clonotype was observed at least ten times. The chain employs TRBV7-9 and TRBJ2-7; possibly TRBD2 for D (5 bases). Deletions cut 0 bases from V and 3 bases from J, with 12 bases between. This CDR3 contains 15 residues. Germline V lookup: CDR1 SEHNR, CDR2 FQNEAQ (reference sequence). In DNA, the CDR3 is TGTGCCAGCAGCTTAGCACGTATAGGAGGCTACGAGCAGTACTTC. This gives the protein CASSLARIGGYEQYF.

This clonotype was found a few times. The rearrangement links TRBV9 to TRBJ2-1, with D possibly matching TRBD1 (6 bases). Per the germline V gene, CDR1 is SGDLS and CDR2 is YYNGEE. The CDR3 is 13 amino acids. V lost 0 bases and J lost 8, with 9 bases in between. The CDR3 loop is CASSVGAGDEQFF. The CDR3 DNA sequence: TGTGCCAGCAGCGTAGGGGCAGGGGATGAGCAGTTCTTC.

The chain has TRBV7-2 and TRBJ2-5; D is undetermined. V was shortened by 4 bases and J by 7 bases, with 19 bases between the two germline ends. This CDR3 contains 15 residues. Germline V gene sequence: CDR1 SGHTA, CDR2 FQGNSA. The CDR3 DNA follows: TGTGCCAGCAGCTCCCCCCACGGACCCCTGAGGACCCAGTACTTC. This sequence encodes CASSSPHGPLRTQYF.

This clonotype has a handful of counts. The V gene is TRBV28, the J gene TRBJ2-3; D is unresolved. This CDR3 region has 15 residues. The germline gives CDR1 MDHEN, CDR2 SYDVKM. With 8 bases removed from V and 0 bases from J, the gap between germline ends came to 15 bases. CDR3 region: CASSIAASSTDTQYF. DNA of the CDR3: TGTGCCAGCTCCATTGCTGCGTCTAGCACAGATACGCAGTATTTT.

At least ten counts were recorded for this clonotype. CDR3 protein: CASRRQGSFNQPQHF. The CDR3 DNA sequence: TGTGCCAGCAGGCGACAGGGGTCCTTCAATCAGCCCCAGCATTTT. The chain is built from TRBV2 and TRBJ1-5; 8 nucleotides agree with TRBD1. Germline V gene sequence: CDR1 SNHLY, CDR2 FYNNEI. The CDR3 length is 15 residues. V lost 6 bases to trimming and J lost 3 bases; unmatched junction nucleotides: 7.

This clonotype was seen a few times. This chain uses TRBV7-8 with TRBJ2-6, with 10 bases lining up with TRBD1. Germline V gene data show CDR1 as SGHVS and CDR2 as FQNEAQ. This CDR3 is built from 19 residues. The J segment lost 3 bases and the V segment lost 5 bases, leaving 13 bases of the junction unmatched. Here the CDR3 DNA reads TGTGCCAGCAGCCCACCGCCCGGGACAGGGGAAAGTGGGGCCAACGTCCTGACTTTC. Protein: CASSPPPGTGESGANVLTF. The variable domain in full, completed from reference TRBV7-8 and TRBJ2-6, reads GAGVSQSPRYKVAKRGQDVALRCDPISGHVSLFWYQQALGQGPEFLTYFQNEAQLDKSGLPSDRFFAERPEGSVSTLKIQRTQQEDSAVYLCASSPPPGTGESGANVLTFGAGSRLTVL.

The table lists this clonotype with many counts. This chain connects TRBV19 to TRBJ2-1, with 12 bases lining up with TRBD2. The CDR3 loop spans 15 amino acids. Trimming cost V 4 bases and J 3 bases; bases outside gene matches: 1. Germline CDR1 is LNHDA and CDR2 is SQIVND (reference sequence). The CDR3, as DNA: TGTGCCAGTAGTAAACTAGCGGGGGGCTACAATGAGCAGTTCTTC. It translates to CASSKLAGGYNEQFF.

Note on this clonotype: A single base separates this from a much larger clone, so it may be a read error. The V call is TRBV20-1, the J call TRBJ2-7; 9 bases agree with TRBD1. Unmatched junction bases numbered 6, after V lost 4 bases and J lost 8 bases. The CDR3 loop spans 12 amino acids. Germline V gene data show CDR1 as DFQATT and CDR2 as SNEGSKA (reference sequence). CDR3 loop: CSATGTGLQQYF. CDR3 DNA: TGCAGTGCTACGGGGACAGGGTTGCAGCAGTACTTC.

This clonotype occurred a few times. The V and J genes are TRBV6-2 or TRBV6-3 and TRBJ2-1; D may be TRBD2 (5 bases). Germline V CDR1 and CDR2: MNHEY, SVGEGT. Trimming cost V 6 bases and J 6 bases, with 15 bases left between them. The CDR3 spans 14 residues. CDR3 amino acids: CASSIRDVPNEQFF. The CDR3 nucleotides read TGTGCCAGCAGCATCCGGGATGTCCCCAATGAGCAGTTCTTC.

This clonotype was seen at least ten times. The genes are TRBV10-3 and TRBJ2-1, with 7 bases identical to TRBD2. This CDR3 spans 15 amino acids. Germline V gives CDR1 ENHRY, CDR2 SYGVKD. V gave up 3 bases and J gave up 7 bases; unmatched junction bases: 9. DNA for the CDR3: TGTGCCATCAGTGAAGGGCTAGCGGAGTCTAATGAGCAGTTCTTC. Its translation is CAISEGLAESNEQFF.

This clonotype has just a few counts. The genes are TRBV30 and TRBJ2-7; D not certain. V lost 5 bases, J lost 2 bases, and 10 bases lay in between. The CDR3 length is 12 residues. The germline V gene encodes CDR1 GTSNPN and CDR2 SVGIG (reference sequence). CDR3 bases: TGTGCCTGGCGGACCGACGCCTACGAGCAGTACTTC. It specifies CAWRTDAYEQYF.

This rearrangement joins TRBV4-2 to TRBJ2-7; 10 bases match TRBD1. Trimming took 4 bases from V and 5 from J; bases not matched to a gene: 5. This CDR3 spans 14 amino acids. Looked up from germline, CDR1 is LGHNA and CDR2 is YNFKEQ. CDR3 sequence (DNA): TGTGCCAGCAGCCTAGACGGGACAGGGGACGAGCAGTACTTC. This encodes CASSLDGTGDEQYF.

This chain links TRBV5-8 with TRBJ1-1; D possibly corresponds to TRBD1 (5 bases). This CDR3 contains 14 residues. V was clipped by 1 base and J by 0 bases, with 7 bases between them. Per the germline V gene, CDR1 is SGHTS and CDR2 is YDEGEE. The CDR3 loop reads CASSLTGMNTEAFF. The CDR3 coding sequence is TGTGCCAGCAGCTTGACAGGAATGAACACTGAAGCTTTCTTT. The full variable domain, with the rest looked up from reference TRBV5-8 and TRBJ1-1, is EAGVTQSPTHLIKTRGQQATLRCSPISGHTSVYWYQQALGLGLQFLLWYDEGEERNRGNFPPRFSGRQFPNYSSELNVNALELEDSALYLCASSLTGMNTEAFFGQGTRLTVV.

The rearrangement links TRBV10-3 to TRBJ1-1; D might be TRBD1 (5 bases). Per the germline V gene, CDR1 is ENHRY and CDR2 is SYGVKD. Trimming removed 6 bases at V and 1 base at J, with 9 bases between. The CDR3 covers 13 residues. CDR3: CAISGGTNTEAFF. The CDR3 DNA reads as TGTGCCATCAGCGGGGGGACGAACACTGAAGCTTTCTTT.

The chain links TRBV7-9 to TRBJ2-1, with 9 bases identical to TRBD1. The CDR3 loop spans 13 amino acids. Germline-derived CDR1 and CDR2 are SEHNR and FQNEAQ (reference sequence). J lost 9 bases, V lost 6 bases, and 6 bases had no gene match. The CDR3 nucleotides are TGTGCCAGCAGTTCTACAGGGGGCACTGAGCAGTTCTTC. Translating gives CASSSTGGTEQFF.

This clonotype has a count of ten or more. The rearrangement links TRBV6-2 or TRBV6-3 to TRBJ2-3, with D unclear. The V gene lost 0 bases and the J gene lost 0 bases, with 4 bases spanning the gap. Per the germline V gene, CDR1 is MNHEY and CDR2 is SVGEGT. The length of the CDR3 is 14 residues. As DNA, the CDR3 is TGTGCCAGCAGTTACTCGACTAGCACAGATACGCAGTATTTT. Translated, it gives CASSYSTSTDTQYF.

This clonotype was counted ten times or more. V usage is TRBV7-6 and J usage is TRBJ2-5; D is unclear. Trimming shortened V by 0 bases and J by 7 bases, and 9 bases separated the two germline ends. The CDR3 extends over 13 amino acids. The V gene's germline CDR1 is SGHVS and CDR2 FNYEAQ. The CDR3 sequence: CASSLAETGTQYF. CDR3 in DNA: TGTGCCAGCAGCTTAGCGGAAACTGGGACCCAGTACTTC.

This clonotype has only a few counts. The chain joins TRBV27 to TRBJ2-7, with TRBD1 matching over 9 bases. CDR1 is MNHEY, CDR2 SMNVEV, per germline (reference sequence). The V and J ends lost 4 bases and 2 bases, in that order; junction bases with no gene match: 15. The CDR3 has 18 residues. The CDR3 DNA is TGTGCCAGCAGTTCGACAGGGGGGGAAGCTCGTTTCGCCTACGAGCAGTACTTC. This sequence encodes CASSSTGGEARFAYEQYF.

This clonotype showed up many times. The chain recombines TRBV12-3 or TRBV12-4 with TRBJ2-1, with D possibly being TRBD2 (6 bases). CDR3 length: 15 amino acids. V was trimmed by 5 bases and J by 4 bases, leaving 15 bases between them. CDR3 sequence: CASSPRDSLYNEQFF. CDR3 nucleotides: TGTGCCAGCAGTCCCCGGGACTCCCTATACAATGAGCAGTTCTTC.

This clonotype has at least ten counts. The rearrangement uses TRBV7-2 and TRBJ2-7, with 7 nucleotides matching TRBD1. The germline V gene has CDR1 SGHTA and CDR2 FQGNSA. With 5 bases clipped from V and 6 bases from J, the junction kept 13 bases outside the gene matches. The CDR3 spans 15 residues. CDR3: CASSNDPGQPVEQYF. The CDR3 nucleotides read TGTGCCAGCAGCAACGACCCGGGACAGCCGGTCGAGCAGTACTTC.

This clonotype was counted only a few times. The V gene is TRBV12-3 or TRBV12-4, the J gene TRBJ2-7; no firm D call. V lost 0 bases to trimming and J lost 2 bases, with 5 bases between them. This CDR3 region has 13 residues. This chain's CDR3 is CASSLASTYEQYV. As DNA, the CDR3 is TGTGCCAGCAGTTTAGCGAGCACCTACGAGCAGTACGTC.

This clonotype has ten or more counts. The chain has TRBV12-3 or TRBV12-4 and TRBJ2-7; 9 positions agree with TRBD1. Trimming took 5 bases from V and 3 from J; bases not matched to a gene: 8. The CDR3 consists of 15 residues. Here the CDR3 DNA reads TGTGCCAGCAGTAGCCGGGACAGGGTTGTCTACGAGCAGTACTTC. Protein sequence: CASSSRDRVVYEQYF.

This clonotype was counted ten times or more. The chain links TRBV20-1 to TRBJ2-5, with D possibly matching TRBD2 (5 bases). The V gene's germline CDR1 is DFQATT and CDR2 SNEGSKA (reference sequence). The V and J ends lost 4 bases and 1 base respectively, with 13 bases between them. The CDR3 contains 14 residues. The CDR3, as DNA: TGCAGTGCTATACTAGACCCGCGCCAAGAGACCCAGTACTTC. It codes for CSAILDPRQETQYF.

This clonotype occurred once. A read error may explain this, as a much larger clone is one base away. The chain joins TRBV20-1 to TRBJ2-3, with TRBD2 matching over 15 bases. The CDR3 is 14 residues long. The V gene's germline CDR1 is DFQATT and CDR2 SNEGSKA (reference sequence). This CDR3 reads CSVGTSGGRDTPYF. The CDR3 DNA reads TGCAGTGTCGGGACTAGCGGGGGGAGAGATACGCCGTATTTT.

This clonotype has a handful of counts. The rearrangement uses TRBV11-2 and TRBJ2-1, with 12 bases matching TRBD2. Losses at the gene ends were 4 bases for V and 4 bases for J; bases not matched to a gene: 17. CDR3 size: 20 residues. CDR1 and CDR2 (germline): SGHAT, FQNNGV. CDR3 loop: CASSSRTGSLAGGQYNEQFF. The CDR3, as DNA: TGTGCCAGCAGCTCCAGGACAGGGAGTCTAGCGGGGGGGCAGTACAATGAGCAGTTCTTC.

In its sample, this clonotype was seen many times. The chain is built from TRBV5-1 and TRBJ1-6; TRBD1 might be the D (6 bases). Trimming pared 5 bases from V and 5 bases from J, leaving 11 bases between. CDR1 is SGHRS, CDR2 YFSETQ, per germline. The CDR3 consists of 14 residues. The CDR3 DNA reads TGCGCCAGCAGTGTCGGGGGCGATAATTCACCCCTCCACTTT. It specifies CASSVGGDNSPLHF.

This clonotype was counted ten times or more. The chain carries TRBV12-3 or TRBV12-4 and TRBJ2-1; D not resolved. This CDR3 has 12 residues. Trimming removed 9 bases at V and 1 base at J, with 7 bases between. Here the CDR3 DNA reads TGTGCCAGTTTAAGTTCCTACAATGAGCAGTTCTTC. Residues: CASLSSYNEQFF.

This clonotype was detected ten times or more. The rearrangement joins TRBV5-1 to TRBJ2-5, with 7 nucleotides matching TRBD1. The CDR3 has 14 amino acids. J was trimmed by 5 bases and V by 4 bases; bases with no gene match: 8. Germline V gene lookup returns CDR1 SGHRS and CDR2 YFSETQ. The CDR3 region has the DNA TGCGCCAGCAGCCCGGGACGGGGACAGGAGACCCAGTACTTC. Translated, it gives CASSPGRGQETQYF.

Comments on this clonotype: This clone may be a read error of a much larger clone one base away. The V call is TRBV6-1, the J call TRBJ2-1; TRBD1 aligns across 7 bases. J was trimmed by 3 bases and V by 5 bases; bases with no gene match: 7. This CDR3 has 15 residues. In germline, CDR1 is MNHNS, CDR2 SASEGT. As DNA, the CDR3 is TGTGCCAGCAGTAGGGACAGCAGCTGCTACAATGAGCAGTTCTTC. Translation: CASSRDSSCYNEQFF.

In this sample, this clonotype turned up many times. The chain links TRBV9 to TRBJ2-1; D tentatively fits TRBD1 or TRBD2 (7 bases each). This CDR3 has 16 amino acids. Between the trimmed V and J ends, which lost 3 bases and 3 bases, there was a span of 16 bases. Germline assignment: CDR1 SGDLS and CDR2 YYNGEE. DNA of the CDR3: TGTGCCAGCAGCGAGAGGGGGCGGGGGAGCTACAATGAGCAGTTCTTC. As protein: CASSERGRGSYNEQFF.

The chain recombines TRBV4-2 with TRBJ2-1; maybe TRBD2 (5 bases). CDR3 length: 14 amino acids. Trimming took off 4 bases at V and 6 bases at J, with 13 bases between the two ends. Germline CDR1 LGHNA, CDR2 YNFKEQ. In DNA form, the CDR3 reads TGTGCCAGCAGCCCCGAGGGCCTCTGCAATGAGCAGTTCTTC. It specifies CASSPEGLCNEQFF.